These 5 T cell receptor beta chains originate from one sample sequenced in a study of OX40 agonist ivuxolimab in advanced cancers. The data were produced by immunoSEQ multiplex PCR, yet TCRdb's version contains in-frame clones alone and is incomplete. Seen here are 50,000 or so clones, about 89% observed once, and the top ten hold around 30%. The sample consisted of CD4+ or CD8+ T cells sorted from blood, taken in a trial of the OX40 agonist ivuxolimab. The source is an adult with an advanced solid tumor such as melanoma, head and neck, liver or kidney cancer.

This sequence joins TRBV7-2 and TRBJ1-4; D is unresolved. The V and J ends lost 8 bases and 5 bases respectively, with 15 bases between them. The CDR3 loop spans 14 amino acids. CDR1 is SGHTA, CDR2 FQGNSA, per germline. CDR3 DNA: TGTGCCAGCGCAAACCGGGAGGGCAATGAAAAACTGTTTTTT. Translation gives CASANREGNEKLFF.

The V call is TRBV5-1, the J call TRBJ2-7, with D perhaps TRBD1 (5 bases). The CDR3 has 14 residues. Trimming pared 3 bases from V and 2 bases from J, leaving 12 bases between. Germline-derived CDR1 and CDR2 are SGHRS and YFSETQ. The CDR3 protein is CASSSTEKTYEQYF. The CDR3 DNA follows: TGCGCCAGCAGCTCGACAGAAAAAACCTACGAGCAGTACTTC.

This clone was seen more than once but under ten times. The V call is TRBV15, the J call TRBJ2-5; tentatively, D is TRBD2 (7 bases). From germline, CDR1 is LNHNV and CDR2 YYDKDF (reference sequence). V gave up 6 bases and J gave up 1 base, with 18 bases separating them. The CDR3 loop spans 16 amino acids. CDR3 in amino acids: CATSRWEGGGQETQYF. CDR3 bases: TGTGCCACCAGTCGGTGGGAGGGAGGGGGCCAAGAGACCCAGTACTTC.

For this clone: Its ends do not fully match the called genes, so a read error is possible. This chain connects TRBV4-2 to TRBJ2-7, with D perhaps TRBD2 (5 bases). The CDR3 has 15 residues. Germline CDR1 reads LGHNA; CDR2 reads YNFKEQ. In DNA form, the CDR3 reads TGTGCCAACAGCCAAGAGACTACCACTTCCTACGAGCAGTACTTC. This codes for CANSQETTTSYEQYF.

This chain uses TRBV14 with TRBJ2-4; D is ambiguous. Germline lookup yields CDR1 SGHDN and CDR2 FVKESK. The CDR3 is made up of 17 amino acids. The ends were cut back, 3 bases at V and 5 bases at J, with 20 bases in the middle. The CDR3 here is CASSHSYNWRPENIQYF. CDR3 DNA sequence: TGTGCCAGCAGCCACAGTTATAATTGGCGGCCAGAAAACATTCAGTACTTC.